Presented here are 31 T cell receptor beta chains from one specimen sequenced in a study of patients and donors after allogeneic stem cell transplantation. From the RT-PCR reads, TCRdb called clonotypes with MiXCR, one entry per CDR3 protein. The sample records 9,000 to 15,000 distinct CDR3 sequences, approximately 25% being singletons. Material: blood, either unsorted or a sorted T cell fraction (not recorded which). These receptors originate from a human donor who was either an allogeneic HSCT recipient or a stem cell or donor lymphocyte infusion donor (not recorded which). It is not recorded whose cells these are; they may come from a transplant donor.

The rearrangement joins TRBV12-3 or TRBV12-4 to TRBJ2-7; no clear D gene. Trimming shortened V by 4 bases and J by 5 bases, and 12 bases separated the two germline ends. The CDR3 loop spans 13 amino acids. The CDR3 here is CASSWELNHEQYF. In DNA form, the CDR3 reads TGTGCCAGCAGTTGGGAACTCAACCACGAGCAGTACTTC.

This clonotype was seen at least ten times. V usage is TRBV28 and J usage is TRBJ1-1; D is uncertain. The CDR3 contains 14 residues. V was cut by 7 bases and J by 4 bases, with 16 bases left in between. The V gene's germline CDR1 is MDHEN and CDR2 SYDVKM. CDR3 amino acids: CASTVYGVFTEAFF. DNA for the CDR3: TGTGCCAGCACAGTTTATGGGGTATTCACTGAAGCTTTCTTT. The variable domain in full, with the rest retrieved from reference TRBV28 and TRBJ1-1, is DVKVTQSSRYLVKRTGEKVFLECVQDMDHENMFWYRQDPGLGLRLIYFSYDVKMKEKGDIPEGYSVSREKKERFSLILESASTNQTSMYLCASTVYGVFTEAFFGQGTRLTVV.

V gene TRBV4-3 combines with J gene TRBJ2-7; no definite D call. Trimming left V 0 bases short and J 1 base short, with 10 bases between. Per the germline V gene, CDR1 is LGHNA and CDR2 is YSLEER. CDR3 length: 15 residues. CDR3 coding DNA: TGCGCCAGCAGCCAAGAACCAGGCGTATCCTACGAGCAGTACTTC. This encodes CASSQEPGVSYEQYF.

The chain uses TRBV30 and TRBJ2-2; 8 positions match TRBD1. V lost 0 bases to trimming and J lost 6 bases; unmatched junction nucleotides: 3. The CDR3 is 14 amino acids. The germline V gene encodes CDR1 GTSNPN and CDR2 SVGIG (reference sequence). The CDR3 DNA is TGTGCCTGGAGTGTAGCAGGGGGCGCCGGGGAGCTGTTTTTT. This sequence encodes CAWSVAGGAGELFF.

The rearrangement uses TRBV5-5 and TRBJ2-7; D is uncertain. V lost 1 base, J lost 0 bases, and 14 bases lay in between. This CDR3 comprises 16 residues. Germline V gives CDR1 SGHKS, CDR2 YYEKEE (reference sequence). DNA for the CDR3: TGTGCCAGCAGCTTGAGAGTTTGGGCAGTCTCCTACGAGCAGTACTTC. Translating it yields CASSLRVWAVSYEQYF.

This chain links TRBV28 with TRBJ2-7; a possible D gene is TRBD1 (6 bases). With 8 bases removed from V and 2 bases from J, the gap between germline ends came to 16 bases. The CDR3 spans 14 residues. Germline V CDR1 and CDR2: MDHEN, SYDVKM. CDR3 nucleotide sequence: TGTGCCAGCCAGGGGCGAGTTTTCACCTACGAGCAGTACTTC. It encodes CASQGRVFTYEQYF.

This clonotype has a handful of counts. This sequence joins TRBV7-9 and TRBJ2-3, with TRBD2 matching 14 bases. Germline CDR1 reads SEHNR; CDR2 reads FQNEAQ (reference sequence). After removal of 5 bases from V and 1 base from J, the junction contained 5 bases not matched to a gene. The CDR3 is 17 residues long. The CDR3 protein is CASSPGLAGARTDTQYF. Written as DNA, the CDR3 is TGTGCCAGCAGCCCGGGACTAGCGGGGGCTCGCACAGATACGCAGTATTTT.

The rearrangement joins TRBV4-3 to TRBJ1-4; D might be TRBD1 (6 bases). Trimming removed 0 bases at V and 8 bases at J, with 16 bases between. The length of the CDR3 is 16 residues. The germline gives CDR1 LGHNA, CDR2 YSLEER. CDR3 bases: TGCGCCAGCAGCCAAGATGACGGGACACCGGGGGAAAAACTGTTTTTT. This gives the protein CASSQDDGTPGEKLFF.

The J gene is TRBJ2-2, the V gene TRBV5-5; 8 bases line up with TRBD2. J lost 0 bases, V lost 4 bases, and 8 bases had no gene match. Germline-derived CDR1 and CDR2 are SGHKS and YYEKEE (reference sequence). The CDR3 runs to 17 residues. In DNA, the CDR3 is TGTGCCAGCAGCCCGCTTCCTAGCGGGTCGAACACCGGGGAGCTGTTTTTT. Protein sequence: CASSPLPSGSNTGELFF.

J is TRBJ2-3 and V is TRBV9; a weak D match, TRBD1 (6 bases). CDR3 length: 12 residues. The germline CDR1 and CDR2 sequences are SGDLS and YYNGEE. Trimming took 2 bases from V and 8 from J, leaving 9 bases between them. The CDR3 DNA reads as TGTGCCAGCAGCGTGACAGGTAGTACGCAGTATTTT. Translation gives CASSVTGSTQYF.

The V and J genes are TRBV12-3 or TRBV12-4 and TRBJ2-2, with TRBD1 matching 7 bases. CDR3 length: 14 amino acids. The J segment lost 5 bases and the V segment lost 7 bases, leaving 7 bases of the junction unmatched. The CDR3: CASNNRGITGELFF. The DNA for the CDR3 is TGTGCCAGCAATAACAGGGGTATAACCGGGGAGCTGTTTTTT.

This clonotype came up a few times. The chain recombines TRBV12-3 or TRBV12-4 with TRBJ1-1; no clear D gene. Trimming removed 1 base at V and 1 base at J, with 7 bases between. This CDR3 has 14 amino acids. The CDR3 is CASSLGQGNTEAFF. CDR3 nucleotides: TGTGCCAGCAGTTTAGGACAAGGGAACACTGAAGCTTTCTTT.

In its sample, this clonotype was seen a few times. This rearrangement joins TRBV20-1 to TRBJ2-7; a possible D gene is TRBD1 (6 bases). The CDR3 sequence is 11 residues long. Trimming took off 4 bases at V and 5 bases at J, with 9 bases between the two ends. CDR1 and CDR2 (germline): DFQATT, SNEGSKA (reference sequence). The CDR3 spells CSANRDNEQYF. CDR3 sequence (DNA): TGCAGTGCTAACAGGGATAACGAGCAGTACTTC.

A few counts support this clonotype. The chain couples TRBV9 to TRBJ1-1, with 8 bases lining up with TRBD1. The ends lost 3 bases at V and 2 bases at J; junction bases unmatched: 6. The CDR3 spans 15 residues. Germline CDR1 and CDR2: SGDLS and YYNGEE. The CDR3 DNA sequence: TGTGCCAGCAGCGCGACAGGGGCCGTCAACACTGAAGCTTTCTTT. It encodes CASSATGAVNTEAFF.

This clonotype was counted a few times. The DNA for the CDR3 is TGTGCCAGCAGCTACGCGAACACTGAAGCTTTCTTT. Translated, it gives CASSYANTEAFF. This chain connects TRBV5-4 to TRBJ1-1; no reliable D call. The CDR3 spans 12 residues. Trimming pared 3 bases from V and 1 base from J, leaving 4 bases between. In germline, CDR1 is SGHNT, CDR2 YYREEE (reference sequence).

This sequence joins TRBV7-9 and TRBJ1-6; D is uncertain. V lost 5 bases, J lost 7 bases, and 6 bases lay in between. The CDR3 covers 12 residues. CDR1 and CDR2 from the germline V gene are SEHNR and FQNEAQ (reference sequence). CDR3 in amino acids: CASSRGNSPLHF. The CDR3 bases are TGTGCCAGCAGCCGGGGAAATTCACCCCTCCACTTT.

V is TRBV4-3 and J is TRBJ1-1, with a weak D call TRBD1 (6 bases). Germline V gene lookup returns CDR1 LGHNA and CDR2 YSLEER. Trimming shortened V by 4 bases and J by 0 bases, and 12 bases separated the two germline ends. The CDR3 is 15 amino acids. This chain's CDR3 is CASSPQTGMNTEAFF. The CDR3 coding sequence is TGCGCCAGCAGCCCCCAGACAGGCATGAACACTGAAGCTTTCTTT.

The gene calls are TRBV28 and TRBJ1-5, with D possibly matching TRBD1 (5 bases). CDR1 is MDHEN, CDR2 SYDVKM, per germline. The length of the CDR3 is 13 residues. Trimming removed 6 bases at V and 5 bases at J, with 11 bases between. The CDR3 region has the DNA TGTGCCAGCAGACGAACCAGGGATCAGCCCCAGCATTTT. It translates to CASRRTRDQPQHF.

The chain combines TRBV28 with TRBJ2-1, with 12 positions matching TRBD2. The CDR3 is 15 amino acids. V lost 5 bases, J lost 12 bases, and 11 bases stayed unmatched. CDR1 and CDR2 from the germline V gene are MDHEN and SYDVKM. CDR3 bases: TGTGCCAGCAGTCTCCTAGCGGGAGGGCCACCCGGGCAGTTCTTC. Translating it yields CASSLLAGGPPGQFF.

The J gene is TRBJ1-6, the V gene TRBV7-9, with D unresolved. The length of the CDR3 is 16 residues. V lost 1 base to trimming and J lost 6 bases, with 13 bases between them. The germline V gene has CDR1 SEHNR and CDR2 FQNEAQ (reference sequence). In DNA, the CDR3 is TGTGCCAGCAGCTTAGAACGAACGGGTGGTAATTCACCCCTCCACTTT. This codes for CASSLERTGGNSPLHF.

This clonotype was recorded many times. The J gene is TRBJ1-3, the V gene TRBV5-1; D call uncertain. Trimming shortened V by 4 bases and J by 0 bases, and 11 bases separated the two germline ends. The V gene's germline CDR1 is SGHRS and CDR2 YFSETQ. CDR3 length: 15 amino acids. This chain's CDR3 is CASSPDPHSGNTIYF. CDR3 sequence (DNA): TGCGCCAGCAGCCCCGATCCCCACTCTGGAAACACCATATATTTT.

This chain uses TRBV6-6 with TRBJ2-7; the D is unclear. In germline, CDR1 is MNHNY, CDR2 SVGAGI (reference sequence). The length of the CDR3 is 13 residues. V was trimmed by 5 bases and J by 0 bases, leaving 8 bases between them. This CDR3 is CASSPPNSYEQYF. The CDR3 DNA reads as TGTGCCAGCAGTCCCCCCAACTCCTACGAGCAGTACTTC.

This clonotype was observed a handful of times. This chain links TRBV4-3 with TRBJ1-5; TRBD1 is a possible D gene (5 bases). The V end lost 2 bases, the J end lost 5 bases, and 16 bases lay between the germline ends. The CDR3 loop spans 16 amino acids. Germline V lookup: CDR1 LGHNA, CDR2 YSLEER. The CDR3 DNA sequence: TGCGCCAGCAGCCAATTCCGGGGCCCCTCCGATCAGCCCCAGCATTTT. It codes for CASSQFRGPSDQPQHF.

The chain combines TRBV7-9 with TRBJ2-5; D gene uncertain. CDR1 and CDR2 from the germline V gene are SEHNR and FQNEAQ (reference sequence). The CDR3 extends over 14 amino acids. V was pared by 2 bases and J by 5 bases, with 12 bases between. The CDR3: CASSLQASGETQYF. The CDR3 nucleotides are TGTGCCAGCAGCTTACAGGCCTCGGGTGAGACCCAGTACTTC. The full variable domain, its missing parts supplied by reference TRBV7-9 and TRBJ2-5, is DTGVSQNPRHKITKRGQNVTFRCDPISEHNRLYWYRQTLGQGPEFLTYFQNEAQLEKSRLLSDRFSAERPKGSFSTLEIQRTEQGDSAMYLCASSLQASGETQYFGPGTRLLVL.

This clonotype was counted only a few times. This chain's CDR3 is CASSLRPETEQFF. The CDR3 region has the DNA TGTGCCAGCAGTTTACGGCCGGAGACCGAGCAGTTCTTC. The chain recombines TRBV12-3 or TRBV12-4 with TRBJ2-1; no definite D call. The CDR3 contains 13 residues. The V gene lost 2 bases and the J gene lost 10 bases, with 12 bases spanning the gap.

The V gene is TRBV7-9, the J gene TRBJ2-2; TRBD1 might be the D (6 bases). The CDR3 contains 12 residues. In germline, CDR1 is SEHNR, CDR2 FQNEAQ (reference sequence). V was trimmed by 3 bases and J by 13 bases, leaving 12 bases between them. The CDR3 nucleotides are TGTGCCAGCAGCTTGGACAGAACGAGGCTGTTTTTT. Its protein product is CASSLDRTRLFF.

This clonotype appeared many times. This chain joins TRBV5-1 and TRBJ1-1; maybe TRBD1 (5 bases). CDR1 is SGHRS and CDR2 is YFSETQ in the germline V gene. The CDR3 covers 16 residues. Between the trimmed V and J ends, which lost 4 bases and 7 bases, there was a span of 23 bases. The CDR3 nucleotides read TGCGCCAGCAGCCCGGCGGGGCCTTTTTGGGTTTTTGAAGCTTTCTTT. It translates to CASSPAGPFWVFEAFF. The full variable domain, with the rest looked up from reference TRBV5-1 and TRBJ1-1, is KAGVTQTPRYLIKTRGQQVTLSCSPISGHRSVSWYQQTPGQGLQFLFEYFSETQRNKGNFPGRFSGRQFSNSRSEMNVSTLELGDSALYLCASSPAGPFWVFEAFFGQGTRLTVV.

This clonotype was found a few times. The CDR3 DNA reads TGTGCCAGCCCTGGGACTAGCGGGAATTCCTACAATGAGCAGTTCTTC. Residues: CASPGTSGNSYNEQFF. The chain is built from TRBV25-1 and TRBJ2-1; 13 bases fit TRBD2. This CDR3 is built from 16 residues. V trimming: 8 bases; J trimming: 1 base; junction bases outside the gene matches: 5. Germline-derived CDR1 and CDR2 are MGHDK and SYGVNS.

The chain is built from TRBV2 and TRBJ2-2; 14 bases are a match to TRBD2. Germline values: CDR1 SNHLY, CDR2 FYNNEI. The CDR3 totals 15 residues. The ends lost 11 bases at V and 6 bases at J; junction bases unmatched: 8. The CDR3 sequence is CAGALGLAGAGELFF. CDR3 nucleotides: TGTGCCGGAGCCCTGGGACTAGCGGGAGCCGGGGAGCTGTTTTTT.

This clonotype was seen a few times. The chain uses TRBV5-5 and TRBJ1-2; D gene ambiguous. CDR1 is SGHKS, CDR2 YYEKEE, per germline (reference sequence). Trimming took 3 bases from V and 7 from J, leaving 13 bases between them. This CDR3 contains 13 residues. The CDR3 protein is CASSSQTLGGYTF. The DNA of the CDR3 is TGTGCCAGCAGCTCCCAGACCCTGGGTGGCTACACCTTC.

This clonotype was counted a few times. The V and J genes are TRBV3-1 and TRBJ2-5; the D is unclear. The CDR3 spans 12 residues. Trimming stripped 5 bases from V and 0 bases from J, with 4 bases between. CDR1 LGHDT and CDR2 YNNKEL come from the germline V gene (reference sequence). CDR3 sequence: CASSLHQETQYF. The CDR3 DNA follows: TGTGCCAGCAGCTTACACCAAGAGACCCAGTACTTC.